The clone carrying this T cell receptor (beta chain) has only a few counts. The record originates from a study of beta chain features in type 1 diabetes. The sequenced template was cDNA made from the entire isolated RNA. Using immunoSEQ multiplex PCR, the repertoire was profiled, and TCRdb retains in-frame clones only, with some absent. The sample shows about 40,000 clones, around 48% of them seen only once. The CDR3 is made up of 15 amino acids. The germline V gene encodes CDR1 SGHAT and CDR2 FQNNGV. The source is a young woman in good health. The chain has TRBV11-2 and TRBJ2-5; 8 positions match TRBD2. Judging by the DNA end, TRBJ2-7 fits better; the J call may be wrong. Material for sequencing was central memory CD4+ T cells from blood. CDR3 DNA sequence: TGTGCCAGCAGCTTTAGACTAGCGTTCTCCTACGAGCAGTACTTC. Its translation: CASSFRLAFSYEQYF.